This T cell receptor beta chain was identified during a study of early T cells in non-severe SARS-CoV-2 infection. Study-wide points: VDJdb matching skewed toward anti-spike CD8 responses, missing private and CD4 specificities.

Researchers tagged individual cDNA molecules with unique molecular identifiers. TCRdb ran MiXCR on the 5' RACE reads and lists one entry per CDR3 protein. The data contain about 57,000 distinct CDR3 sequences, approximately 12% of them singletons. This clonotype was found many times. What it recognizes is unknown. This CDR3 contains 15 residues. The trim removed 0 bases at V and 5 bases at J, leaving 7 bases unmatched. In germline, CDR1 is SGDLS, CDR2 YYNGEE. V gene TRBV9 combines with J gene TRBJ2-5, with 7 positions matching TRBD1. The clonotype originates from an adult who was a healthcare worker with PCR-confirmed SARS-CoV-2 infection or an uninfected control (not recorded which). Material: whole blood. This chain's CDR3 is CASSVGATGYETQYF. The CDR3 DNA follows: TGTGCCAGCAGCGTAGGGGCGACAGGGTACGAGACCCAGTACTTC.